Listed below are T cell receptor beta chains from one sample, sequenced in a study of CD8 T cells in ankylosing spondylitis. TCRdb used MiXCR to reprocess the 5' RACE reads, holding one entry per CDR3 protein. The profile shows 150,000 or so distinct CDR3 sequences, about a third of them singletons. Sequencing was carried out using synovial fluid, either unsorted or a sorted T cell fraction (not recorded which). These receptors were obtained from a male donor with ankylosing spondylitis. CDR3s include the opening cysteine and the closing phenylalanine or tryptophan. The order of the fields is V gene, J gene, CDR3 protein.

TRBV5-6,TRBJ1-5,CASSLMGRSNQPQHF
TRBV24-1,TRBJ2-7,CATSDRGRGTEQYF
TRBV3-1,TRBJ1-1,CASSRTGAVAEAFF
TRBV28,TRBJ2-2,CASSFPLSGLAGNTGELFF
TRBV25-1,TRBJ1-2,CASRGRGTGVHGYTF
TRBV20-1,TRBJ1-1,CSASGHLNTEAFF
TRBV20-1,TRBJ2-1,CSASLRANEQFF
TRBV7-9,TRBJ2-5,CASSFDRVGLGETQYF
TRBV2,TRBJ1-2,CASSPTGGLSTF
TRBV7-8,TRBJ2-5,CASSLAGEVQETQYF